The T cell receptor (beta chain) described here comes from a study of cytomegalovirus exposure and HLA in healthy donors. Study observations and caveats: Sequencing artifact likely explains a cluster of highly shared sequence variants. Generally TCR sequences proved uncommon, though certain public TCRs appeared in numerous donors. The authors enumerated 150 to 200 TCR beta chains as linked to cytomegalovirus.

Germline V gives CDR1 SGHRS, CDR2 YFSETQ. CDR3 length: 14 residues. The trim removed 1 base at V and 5 bases at J, leaving 4 bases unmatched. Turning to this clone: Its antigen is undetermined.

The PCR employed 60 Vbeta primers together with 13 Jbeta primers. Assay: immunoSEQ multiplex PCR; the TCRdb copy retains only in-frame clones and omits some. Here the sample spans over 60,000 clones, over 70% being singletons. The clonotype was recovered from a man between 65 and 85 years old in good health and CMV-seronegative. The rearrangement uses TRBV5-1 and TRBJ2-5; 8 positions agree with TRBD1. The sample consisted of PBMCs. The CDR3 DNA is TGCGCCAGCAGCTTGCAGGGGGCACGGGAGACCCAGTACTTC. Its protein is CASSLQGARETQYF.